A selection of T cell receptor beta chains follows, all from one sample in a study of cytomegalovirus exposure and HLA in healthy donors. Sequencing used immunoSEQ multiplex PCR; TCRdb keeps in-frame clones, though not all of them. The sample comprises about 160,000 clones, around 81% of which are singletons, and about 1.6% rests with the top ten. Material for sequencing was PBMCs. These receptors were obtained from a man between 35 and 55 years old in good health and CMV-seronegative. Each CDR3 is given without its conserved first and last residue. For some rows the clone size is stated as once, few or many, or as a class when expanded; others skip it.

v_call,j_call,clone_size,cdr3_aa
TRBV10-3,TRBJ1-2,.,AISEFGVFGTSVGT
TRBV7-2,TRBJ2-1,few,ASSFLSGSPNEQF
TRBV27,TRBJ2-5,.,ASSLSGAGWETQY
TRBV2,TRBJ2-5,once,ASSDWDTVQETQY
TRBV28,TRBJ1-5,.,ASGFMTGGNQPQH
TRBV7-9,TRBJ2-6,.,ASRGQGRFSGANVLT
TRBV27,TRBJ2-3,.,ASSLLAGADTQY
TRBV6-5,TRBJ2-1,.,ASSSLGSGRRNEQF
TRBV6-5,TRBJ2-5,few,ASSPRAGVRETQY
TRBV5-1,TRBJ2-1,.,ASSLEGTSGTSRQF
TRBV6-1,TRBJ2-3,.,AARTPPTPQY
TRBV18,TRBJ2-7,.,ASSPEDRAPYEQY
TRBV11-2,TRBJ2-7,.,ASSSVPRGNYEQY
TRBV6-1,TRBJ2-2,.,ASSEYTAGELF
TRBV4-1,TRBJ1-3,.,ASSQDSRANSGNTIY
TRBV4-1,TRBJ1-4,.,ASSRTVTNEKLF
TRBV6-1,TRBJ2-3,.,ASREGGTSGRSDTQY
TRBV9,TRBJ2-6,few,ASSSLVSGANVLT
TRBV27,TRBJ1-3,few,ASSWTVSGNTIY
TRBV2,TRBJ2-5,.,ASKASGDQETQY
TRBV18,TRBJ1-1,.,ASSPGATEAF
TRBV7-6,TRBJ2-6,.,ASSLTARVFSGANVLT
TRBV5-1,TRBJ1-6,.,ASSLSSYNSPLH
TRBV4-1,.,.,ASSQVLRSTYEQY
TRBV5-1,TRBJ1-1,.,ASSLGGQGSEAF